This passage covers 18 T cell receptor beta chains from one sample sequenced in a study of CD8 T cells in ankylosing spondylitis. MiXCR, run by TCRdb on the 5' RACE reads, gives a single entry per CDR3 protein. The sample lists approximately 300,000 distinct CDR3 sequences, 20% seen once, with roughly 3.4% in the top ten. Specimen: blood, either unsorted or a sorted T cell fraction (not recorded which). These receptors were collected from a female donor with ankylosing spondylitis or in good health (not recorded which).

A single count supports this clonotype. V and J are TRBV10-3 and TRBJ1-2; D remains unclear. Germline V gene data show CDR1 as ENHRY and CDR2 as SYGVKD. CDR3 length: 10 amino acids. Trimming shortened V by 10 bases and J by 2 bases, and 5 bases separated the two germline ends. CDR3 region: CATKNYGYTF. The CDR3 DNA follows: TGTGCCACCAAGAACTATGGCTACACCTTC.

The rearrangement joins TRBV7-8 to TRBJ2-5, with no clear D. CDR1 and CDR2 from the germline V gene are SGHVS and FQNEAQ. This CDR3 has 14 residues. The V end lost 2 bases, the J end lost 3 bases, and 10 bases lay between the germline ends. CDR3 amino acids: CASSLFNSKETQYF. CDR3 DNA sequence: TGTGCCAGCAGCTTATTCAACAGCAAAGAGACCCAGTACTTC.

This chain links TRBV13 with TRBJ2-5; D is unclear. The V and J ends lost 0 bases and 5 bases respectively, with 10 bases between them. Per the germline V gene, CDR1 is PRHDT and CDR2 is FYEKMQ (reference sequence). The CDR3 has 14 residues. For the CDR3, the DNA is TGTGCCAGCAGCTTAGGGGATACGAGGGAGACCCAGTACTTC. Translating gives CASSLGDTRETQYF.

The CDR3 bases are TGCAGTGCTATAAAGAGGACAGGGGTTAGCAATCAGCCCCAGCATTTT. Translating gives CSAIKRTGVSNQPQHF. The J gene is TRBJ1-5, the V gene TRBV20-1, with 9 nucleotides matching TRBD1. Germline V gene sequence: CDR1 DFQATT, CDR2 SNEGSKA (reference sequence). The length of the CDR3 is 16 residues. V gave up 4 bases and J gave up 0 bases; unmatched junction bases: 7.

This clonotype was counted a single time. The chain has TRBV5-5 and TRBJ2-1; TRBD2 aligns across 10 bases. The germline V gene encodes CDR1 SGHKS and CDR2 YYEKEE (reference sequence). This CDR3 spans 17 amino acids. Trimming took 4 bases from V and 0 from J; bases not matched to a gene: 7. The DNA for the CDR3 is TGTGCCAGCAGCCGGACGGGACTAGCGAGCTCCTACAATGAGCAGTTCTTC. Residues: CASSRTGLASSYNEQFF.

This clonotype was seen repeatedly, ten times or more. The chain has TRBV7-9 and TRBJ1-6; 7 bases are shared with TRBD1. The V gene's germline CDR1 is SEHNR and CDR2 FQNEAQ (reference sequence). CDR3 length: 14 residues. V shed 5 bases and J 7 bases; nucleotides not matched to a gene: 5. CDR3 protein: CASSPRDSNSPLHF. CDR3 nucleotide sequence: TGTGCCAGCAGCCCCCGGGACAGCAATTCACCCCTCCACTTT.

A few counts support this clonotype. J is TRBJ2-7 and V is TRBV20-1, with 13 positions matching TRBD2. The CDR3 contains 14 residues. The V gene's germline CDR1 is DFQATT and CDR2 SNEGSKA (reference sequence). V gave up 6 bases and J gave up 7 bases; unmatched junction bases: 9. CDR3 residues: CSALGLAGDIEQYF. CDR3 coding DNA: TGCAGTGCCTTAGGACTAGCGGGGGATATAGAGCAGTACTTC.

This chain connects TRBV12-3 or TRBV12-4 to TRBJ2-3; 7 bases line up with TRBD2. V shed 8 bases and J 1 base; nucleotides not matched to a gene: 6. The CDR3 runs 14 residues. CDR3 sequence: CASQIAGGTDTQYF. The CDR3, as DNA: TGTGCCAGCCAAATAGCGGGCGGCACAGATACGCAGTATTTT.

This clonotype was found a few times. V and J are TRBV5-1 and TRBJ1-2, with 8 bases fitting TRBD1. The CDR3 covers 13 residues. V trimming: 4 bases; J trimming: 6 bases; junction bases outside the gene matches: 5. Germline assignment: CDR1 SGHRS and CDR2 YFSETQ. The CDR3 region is CASSRGQGNGYTF. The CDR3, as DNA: TGCGCCAGCAGCCGCGGACAGGGTAATGGCTACACCTTC.

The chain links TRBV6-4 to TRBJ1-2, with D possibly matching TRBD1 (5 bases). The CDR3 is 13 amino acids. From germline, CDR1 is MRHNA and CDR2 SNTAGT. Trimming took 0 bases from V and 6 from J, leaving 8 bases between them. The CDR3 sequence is CASSDSMGDGYTF. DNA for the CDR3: TGTGCCAGCAGTGACTCGATGGGGGATGGCTACACCTTC.

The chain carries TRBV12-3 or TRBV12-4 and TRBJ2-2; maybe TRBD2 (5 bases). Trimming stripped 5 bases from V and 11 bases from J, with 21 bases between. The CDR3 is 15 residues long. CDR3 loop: CASSAEGPRAQELFF. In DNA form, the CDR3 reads TGTGCCAGCAGTGCCGAGGGTCCCCGGGCCCAAGAGCTGTTTTTT.

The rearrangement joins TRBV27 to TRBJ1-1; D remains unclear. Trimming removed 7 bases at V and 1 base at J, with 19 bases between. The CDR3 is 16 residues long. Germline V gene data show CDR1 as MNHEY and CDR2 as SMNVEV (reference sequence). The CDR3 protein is CASNVRPGLRNTEAFF. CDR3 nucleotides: TGTGCCAGCAATGTTCGACCCGGTCTCAGGAACACTGAAGCTTTCTTT.

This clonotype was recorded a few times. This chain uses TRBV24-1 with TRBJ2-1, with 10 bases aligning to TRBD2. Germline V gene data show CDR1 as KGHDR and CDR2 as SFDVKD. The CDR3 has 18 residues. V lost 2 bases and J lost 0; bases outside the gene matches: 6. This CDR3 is CATSDSGLAESSYNEQFF. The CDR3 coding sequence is TGTGCCACCAGTGATTCCGGACTAGCGGAGAGCTCCTACAATGAGCAGTTCTTC.

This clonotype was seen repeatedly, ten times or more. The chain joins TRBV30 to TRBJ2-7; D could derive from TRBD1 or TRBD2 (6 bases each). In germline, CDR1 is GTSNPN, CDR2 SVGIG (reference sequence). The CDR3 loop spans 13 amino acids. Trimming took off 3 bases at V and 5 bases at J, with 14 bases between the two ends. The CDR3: CAWRRNREDEQYF. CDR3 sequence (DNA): TGTGCCTGGAGAAGGAACAGGGAGGACGAGCAGTACTTC. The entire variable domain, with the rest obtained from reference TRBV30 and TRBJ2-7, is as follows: SQTIHQWPATLVQPVGSPLSLECTVEGTSNPNLYWYRQAAGRGLQLLFYSVGIGQISSEVPQNLSASRPQDRQFILSSKKLLLSDSGFYLCAWRRNREDEQYFGPGTRLTVT.

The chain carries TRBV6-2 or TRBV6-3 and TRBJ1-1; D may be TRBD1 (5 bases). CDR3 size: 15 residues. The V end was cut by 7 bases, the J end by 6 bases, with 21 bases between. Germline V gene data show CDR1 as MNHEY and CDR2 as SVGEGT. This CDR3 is CASTLRAGSGAEAFF. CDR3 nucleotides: TGTGCCAGCACCCTTCGGGCAGGGTCTGGCGCTGAAGCTTTCTTT.

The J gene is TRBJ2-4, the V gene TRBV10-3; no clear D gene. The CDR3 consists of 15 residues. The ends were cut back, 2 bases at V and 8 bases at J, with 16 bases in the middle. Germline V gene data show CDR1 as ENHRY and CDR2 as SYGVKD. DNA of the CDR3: TGTGCCATCAGTGAGCCCAGCTCAGGCGAAGACATTCAGTACTTC. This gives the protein CAISEPSSGEDIQYF.

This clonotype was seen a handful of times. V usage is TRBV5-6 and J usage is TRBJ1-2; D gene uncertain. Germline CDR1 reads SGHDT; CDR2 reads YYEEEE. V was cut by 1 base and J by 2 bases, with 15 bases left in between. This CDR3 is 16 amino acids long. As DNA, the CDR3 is TGTGCCAGCAGCTTGCCTCGGGTCCTAAGAAACTATGGCTACACCTTC. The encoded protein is CASSLPRVLRNYGYTF.

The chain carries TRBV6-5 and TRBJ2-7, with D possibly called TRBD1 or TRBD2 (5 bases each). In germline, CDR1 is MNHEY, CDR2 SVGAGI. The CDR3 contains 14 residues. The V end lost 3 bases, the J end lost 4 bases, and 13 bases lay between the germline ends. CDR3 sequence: CASSYAGEGYEQYF. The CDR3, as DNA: TGTGCCAGCAGTTATGCCGGCGAGGGGTACGAGCAGTACTTC.